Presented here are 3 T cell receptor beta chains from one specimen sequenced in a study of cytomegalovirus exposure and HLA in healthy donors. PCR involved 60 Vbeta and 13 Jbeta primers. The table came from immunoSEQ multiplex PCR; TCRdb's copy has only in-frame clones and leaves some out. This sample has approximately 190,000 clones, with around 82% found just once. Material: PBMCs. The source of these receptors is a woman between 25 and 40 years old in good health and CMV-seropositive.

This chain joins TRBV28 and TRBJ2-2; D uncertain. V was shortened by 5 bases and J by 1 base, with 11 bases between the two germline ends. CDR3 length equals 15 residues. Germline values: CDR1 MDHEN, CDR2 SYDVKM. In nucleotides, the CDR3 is TGTGCCAGCAGTCCAACTACGGAGAACACCGGGGAGCTGTTTTTT. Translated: CASSPTTENTGELFF.

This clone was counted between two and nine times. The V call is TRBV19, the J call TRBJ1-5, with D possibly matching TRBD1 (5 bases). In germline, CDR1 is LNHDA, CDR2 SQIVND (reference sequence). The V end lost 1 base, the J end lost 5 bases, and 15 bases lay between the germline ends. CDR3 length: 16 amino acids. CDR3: CASSIGRGKSDQPQHF. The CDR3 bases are TGTGCCAGTAGTATAGGGAGGGGAAAATCTGATCAGCCCCAGCATTTT. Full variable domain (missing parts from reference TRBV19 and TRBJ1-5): DGGITQSPKYLFRKEGQNVTLSCEQNLNHDAMYWYRQDPGQGLRLIYYSQIVNDFQKGDIAEGYSVSREKKESFPLTVTSAQKNPTAFYLCASSIGRGKSDQPQHFGDGTRLSIL.

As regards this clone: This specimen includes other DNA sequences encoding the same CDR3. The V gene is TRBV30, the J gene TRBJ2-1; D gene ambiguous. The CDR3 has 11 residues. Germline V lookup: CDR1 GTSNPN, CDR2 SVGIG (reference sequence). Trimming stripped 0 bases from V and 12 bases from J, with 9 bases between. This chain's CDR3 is CAWSVRHGQFF. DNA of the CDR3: TGTGCCTGGAGTGTGAGGCATGGGCAGTTCTTC.